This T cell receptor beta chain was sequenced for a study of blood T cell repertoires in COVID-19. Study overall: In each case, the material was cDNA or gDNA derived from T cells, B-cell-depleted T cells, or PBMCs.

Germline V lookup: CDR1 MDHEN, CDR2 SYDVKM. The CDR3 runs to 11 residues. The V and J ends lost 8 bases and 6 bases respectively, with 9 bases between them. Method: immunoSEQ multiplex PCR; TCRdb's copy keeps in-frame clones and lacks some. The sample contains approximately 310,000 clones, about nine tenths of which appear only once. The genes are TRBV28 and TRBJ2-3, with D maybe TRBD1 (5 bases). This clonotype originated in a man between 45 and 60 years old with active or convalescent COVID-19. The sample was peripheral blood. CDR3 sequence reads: CASRQFDTQYF. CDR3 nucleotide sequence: TGTGCCAGCCGACAGTTTGATACGCAGTATTTT.